These 13 T cell receptor beta chains originate from one sample sequenced in a study of molecular identifiers for immune sequencing clone quantification. TCRdb used MiXCR to reprocess the PCR reads, holding one entry per CDR3 protein. The sample includes some 590,000 distinct CDR3 sequences, roughly 23% seen only once; the top ten take about 0.84%. Sequences were obtained from naive CD8+ T cells from blood, with Jurkat cell RNA spiked in. Subset here: FACS-sorted CD8+CD4-CCR7+CD45RA+ naive T cells. These receptors all stem from a human donor in good health. Some libraries in this study had Jurkat cell RNA spiked in.

In its sample, this clonotype was seen many times. The V and J genes are TRBV5-6 and TRBJ1-1; D is ambiguous. The CDR3 spans 13 residues. V lost 2 bases, J lost 5 bases, and 10 bases lay in between. Germline loops: CDR1 SGHDT, CDR2 YYEEEE. Here the CDR3 reads CASSFMPKTEAFF. CDR3 DNA: TGTGCCAGCAGCTTTATGCCGAAGACTGAAGCTTTCTTT.

In the case of this clonotype: A much larger clone lies a single base off, so this may be a read error. The chain uses TRBV7-2 and TRBJ2-7; D may match TRBD1 or TRBD2 (5 bases each). V lost 5 bases, J lost 9 bases, and 23 bases lay in between. Germline V gene lookup returns CDR1 SGHTA and CDR2 FQGNSA. The CDR3 is made up of 15 amino acids. In DNA, the CDR3 is TGTGCCAGCAGCCGGGACCCTGGACCCCCAGGCGCGCAGTACTTC. Its protein product is CASSRDPGPPGAQYF.

The rearrangement joins TRBV15 to TRBJ2-5; D could derive from TRBD1 or TRBD2 (7 bases each). The length of the CDR3 is 15 residues. Deletions cut 0 bases from V and 3 bases from J, with 11 bases between. Looked up from germline, CDR1 is LNHNV and CDR2 is YYDKDF (reference sequence). The CDR3 loop reads CATSREGGTEETQYF. The CDR3 DNA follows: TGTGCCACCAGCAGAGAGGGAGGGACAGAAGAGACCCAGTACTTC. Complete variable domain (other parts from reference TRBV15 and TRBJ2-5): DAMVIQNPRYQVTQFGKPVTLSCSQTLNHNVMYWYQQKSSQAPKLLFHYYDKDFNNEADTPDNFQSRRPNTSFCFLDIRSPGLGDTAMYLCATSREGGTEETQYFGPGTRLLVL.

The V gene is TRBV4-1, the J gene TRBJ2-7, with D tentatively TRBD2 (6 bases). Trimming shortened V by 0 bases and J by 1 base, and 13 bases separated the two germline ends. Germline CDR1 reads MGHRA; CDR2 reads YSYEKL. The CDR3 runs 16 residues. CDR3 sequence: CASSQDPGTPSYEQYF. The CDR3 nucleotides are TGCGCCAGCAGCCAAGATCCGGGGACTCCGTCCTACGAGCAGTACTTC.

Turning to this clonotype: Being one base from a much bigger clone, this may be a read error. This chain connects TRBV7-6 to TRBJ2-7; TRBD1 matches 8 bases. Germline-derived CDR1 and CDR2 are SGHVS and FNYEAQ. The CDR3 has 14 residues. As DNA, the CDR3 is TGTGCCATCAGCTTAGACAGGGGCTCCTGGGAGCAGTACTTC. It is translated as CAISLDRGSWEQYF.

V and J are TRBV20-1 and TRBJ2-7, with 7 bases aligning to TRBD1. CDR3 size: 13 residues. Germline CDR1 is DFQATT and CDR2 is SNEGSKA (reference sequence). With V trimmed by 3 bases and J by 7 bases, 9 bases remained unmatched. The DNA for the CDR3 is TGCAGTGCTAGCCAGGGGGATTTCTTGGAGCAGTACTTC. Amino acid sequence: CSASQGDFLEQYF.

Concerning this clonotype itself: A much larger clone sits a single nucleotide away, making a read error possible. The rearrangement joins TRBV28 to TRBJ1-6; possible D gene TRBD1, 6 bases. Germline CDR1 and CDR2: MDHEN and SYDVKM. The V end lost 3 bases, the J end lost 5 bases, and 11 bases lay between the germline ends. The length of the CDR3 is 15 residues. The CDR3: CASSFGQRNNSPLHF. Here the CDR3 DNA reads TGTGCCAGCAGTTTTGGACAGAGAAATAATTCACCCCTCCACTTT.

The rearrangement links TRBV19 to TRBJ2-4, with TRBD2 identical over 12 bases. Losses at the gene ends were 2 bases for V and 0 bases for J; bases not matched to a gene: 5. From germline, CDR1 is LNHDA and CDR2 SQIVND (reference sequence). CDR3 size: 18 residues. The CDR3 protein is CASSIWLAGGLAKNIQYF. CDR3 nucleotide sequence: TGTGCCAGTAGTATATGGCTAGCGGGGGGGCTAGCCAAAAACATTCAGTACTTC. Using reference TRBV19 and TRBJ2-4 for the parts outside the CDR3, the full variable domain is DGGITQSPKYLFRKEGQNVTLSCEQNLNHDAMYWYRQDPGQGLRLIYYSQIVNDFQKGDIAEGYSVSREKKESFPLTVTSAQKNPTAFYLCASSIWLAGGLAKNIQYFGAGTRLSVL.

J is TRBJ2-1 and V is TRBV3-1; 9 bases agree with TRBD2. V was clipped by 1 base and J by 9 bases; unmatched bases: 10. This CDR3 has 16 amino acids. Germline-derived CDR1 and CDR2 are LGHDT and YNNKEL (reference sequence). The CDR3 DNA is TGTGCCAGCAGCCAAGCTAGGGCGGGGGGGCTGGTTGAGCAGTTCTTC. Protein sequence: CASSQARAGGLVEQFF.

This clonotype was seen repeatedly, ten times or more. This chain links TRBV29-1 with TRBJ2-5, with D unresolved. The CDR3 is 12 amino acids. Trimming removed 3 bases from V and 4 bases from J, with 9 bases in between. Germline CDR1 reads SQVTM; CDR2 reads ANQGSEA. The CDR3 DNA is TGCAGCGTTGACGTGTTTGGAGAGACCCAGTACTTC. It yields the protein CSVDVFGETQYF.

Comment on this clonotype: This may come from a read error, since a much larger clone is one base off. This sequence joins TRBV6-5 and TRBJ2-7, with a possible D match to TRBD1 (6 bases). Trimming pared 5 bases from V and 4 bases from J, leaving 15 bases between. Per germline, CDR1 MNHEY and CDR2 SVGAGI. The CDR3 runs to 14 residues. CDR3 loop: CASSHRGGGYEQYF. The CDR3 region has the DNA TGTGCCAGCAGTCACCGAGGGGGTGGGTACGAGCAGTACTTC.

Only a few counts were recorded for this clonotype. The CDR3 loop is CASSLWQITDTQYF. Written as DNA, the CDR3 is TGTGCCAGCAGCTTATGGCAGATAACAGATACGCAGTATTTT. V usage is TRBV5-5 and J usage is TRBJ2-3; D uncertain. Trimming removed 2 bases from V and 3 bases from J, with 10 bases in between. Germline CDR1 reads SGHKS; CDR2 reads YYEKEE (reference sequence). The CDR3 is 14 residues long.

The chain uses TRBV23-1 and TRBJ2-7; 8 bases fit TRBD2. TRBV23-1 is recorded as an ORF, its role being uncertain. V lost 6 bases, J lost 4 bases, and 11 bases stayed unmatched. The CDR3 covers 15 residues. The CDR3 protein is CASSGRASGWYEQYF. CDR3 DNA: TGCGCCAGCAGCGGCAGGGCTAGCGGGTGGTACGAGCAGTACTTC.